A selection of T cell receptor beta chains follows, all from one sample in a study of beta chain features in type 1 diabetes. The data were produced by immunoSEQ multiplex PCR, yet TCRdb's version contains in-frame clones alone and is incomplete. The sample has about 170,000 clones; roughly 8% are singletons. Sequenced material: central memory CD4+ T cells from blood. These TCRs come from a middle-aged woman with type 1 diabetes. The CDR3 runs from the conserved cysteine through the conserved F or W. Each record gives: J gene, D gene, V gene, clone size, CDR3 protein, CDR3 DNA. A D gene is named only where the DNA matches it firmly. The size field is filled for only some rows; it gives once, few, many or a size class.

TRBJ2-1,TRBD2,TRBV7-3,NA,CASSLAGGDEQFF,TGTGCCAGCAGCTTAGCGGGGGGGGATGAGCAGTTCTTC
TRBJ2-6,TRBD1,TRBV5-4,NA,CASSVGQVYSGANVLTF,TGTGCCAGCAGCGTAGGACAGGTGTACTCTGGGGCCAACGTCCTGACTTTC
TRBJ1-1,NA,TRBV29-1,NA,CSVVWRDVNTEAFF,TGCAGCGTTGTATGGAGGGACGTGAACACTGAAGCTTTCTTT
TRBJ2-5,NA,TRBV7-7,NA,CASSPQGGSQETQYF,TGTGCTAGCAGCCCCCAGGGAGGTAGCCAAGAGACCCAGTACTTC
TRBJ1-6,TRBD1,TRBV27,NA,CASRTQGEGSPLHF,TGTGCCAGCAGGACACAGGGGGAAGGGTCACCCCTCCACTTT
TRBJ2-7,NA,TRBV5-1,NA,CASSFLQGGDGGEQYF,TGCGCCAGCAGCTTTTTACAGGGTGGAGATGGCGGCGAGCAGTACTTC
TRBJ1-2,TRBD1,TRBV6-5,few,CATRQGNGYTF,TGTGCCACCAGACAGGGGAATGGCTACACCTTC
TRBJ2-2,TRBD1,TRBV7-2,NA,CASSSIGTGATGELFF,TGTGCCAGCAGCTCTATCGGGACAGGAGCCACCGGGGAGCTGTTTTTT
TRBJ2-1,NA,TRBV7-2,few,CASKQGQGQVGEQFF,TGTGCCAGCAAACAGGGCCAGGGCCAGGTTGGTGAGCAGTTCTTC
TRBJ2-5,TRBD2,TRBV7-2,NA,CASSFGTRGETQYF,TGTGCCAGCAGCTTCGGGACTAGAGGCGAGACCCAGTACTTC
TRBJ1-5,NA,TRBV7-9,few,CASSPPGGSNQPQHF,TGTGCCAGCAGCCCCCCCGGAGGCAGCAATCAGCCCCAGCATTTT
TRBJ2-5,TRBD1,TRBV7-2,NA,CASSSGGTGGIRGETQYF,TGTGCCAGCAGCTCAGGGGGGACAGGAGGGATACGGGGAGAGACCCAGTACTTC
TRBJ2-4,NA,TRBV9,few,CASSVGDTYQIQYF,TGTGCCAGCAGCGTAGGGGACACCTATCAGATTCAGTACTTC
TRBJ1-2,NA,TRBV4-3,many,CASSHAGSYGYTF,TGCGCCAGCAGCCATGCAGGGTCCTATGGCTACACCTTC
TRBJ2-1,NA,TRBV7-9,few,CASSRRGGVYNEQFF,TGTGCCAGCAGCCGTAGAGGGGGGGTGTACAATGAGCAGTTCTTC
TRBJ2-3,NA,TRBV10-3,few,CAISESGGTSTDTQYF,TGTGCCATCAGTGAGTCTGGCGGGACTAGCACAGATACGCAGTATTTT